The 3 T cell receptor beta chains presented below share a single source sample, sequenced in a study of T cell changes during pregnancy in multiple sclerosis. Generated by immunoSEQ multiplex PCR, the TCRdb table keeps only in-frame clones and is missing some. The sample lists 69,000 or so clones; around 92% were seen once. The sequenced sample was peripheral blood, obtained before pregnancy. All receptors come from a female donor with multiple sclerosis, enrolled in a pregnancy study.

The chain links TRBV5-5 to TRBJ2-7, with 8 bases fitting TRBD2. The CDR3 has 15 residues. Germline CDR1 reads SGHKS; CDR2 reads YYEKEE (reference sequence). V dropped 0 bases and J dropped 6; count of bases not matched to a gene: 8. The CDR3 nucleotides read TGTGCCAGCAGCTTGGTGGGACTAGGGGGGAGCGAGCAGTACTTC. This translates into CASSLVGLGGSEQYF.

The V and J genes are TRBV7-2 and TRBJ1-1, with D maybe TRBD1 (5 bases). Trimming left V 1 base short and J 2 bases short, with 8 bases between. CDR3 length equals 14 residues. The germline V gene has CDR1 SGHTA and CDR2 FQGNSA. CDR3 protein: CASSLVTANTEAFF. In DNA form, the CDR3 reads TGTGCCAGCAGCTTAGTGACAGCCAACACTGAAGCTTTCTTT.

In this sample, this clone turned up once. The gene calls are TRBV19 and TRBJ1-1; D unresolved. This CDR3 spans 15 amino acids. Trimming removed 1 base at V and 1 base at J, with 10 bases between. Germline CDR1 LNHDA, CDR2 SQIVND (reference sequence). CDR3 nucleotides: TGTGCCAGTAGTATAGTTGAGGCCCCGAACACTGAAGCTTTCTTT. Translating gives CASSIVEAPNTEAFF.